Sequencing of this T cell receptor beta chain was carried out in a study of OX40 agonist ivuxolimab in advanced cancers. The wider study: Participants could have had prior anti-PD-1, anti-PD-L1 or anti-CTLA-4 therapy, and less than 45% had some.

This CDR3 has 14 amino acids. CDR1 is SGDLS, CDR2 YYNGEE, per germline. Deletions cut 0 bases from V and 3 bases from J, with 6 bases between. Generated by immunoSEQ multiplex PCR, the TCRdb table keeps only in-frame clones and is missing some. The data contain roughly 76,000 clones, approximately 90% of them singletons. This TCR derives from an adult with an advanced solid tumor such as melanoma, head and neck, liver or kidney cancer. The gene calls are TRBV9 and TRBJ2-2, with D possibly matching TRBD2 (5 bases). The sequencing used CD4+ or CD8+ T cells sorted from blood, collected in a trial of the OX40 agonist ivuxolimab. CDR3 region: CASSVAGYTGELFF. The CDR3 DNA follows: TGTGCCAGCAGCGTAGCGGGGTACACCGGGGAGCTGTTTTTT.